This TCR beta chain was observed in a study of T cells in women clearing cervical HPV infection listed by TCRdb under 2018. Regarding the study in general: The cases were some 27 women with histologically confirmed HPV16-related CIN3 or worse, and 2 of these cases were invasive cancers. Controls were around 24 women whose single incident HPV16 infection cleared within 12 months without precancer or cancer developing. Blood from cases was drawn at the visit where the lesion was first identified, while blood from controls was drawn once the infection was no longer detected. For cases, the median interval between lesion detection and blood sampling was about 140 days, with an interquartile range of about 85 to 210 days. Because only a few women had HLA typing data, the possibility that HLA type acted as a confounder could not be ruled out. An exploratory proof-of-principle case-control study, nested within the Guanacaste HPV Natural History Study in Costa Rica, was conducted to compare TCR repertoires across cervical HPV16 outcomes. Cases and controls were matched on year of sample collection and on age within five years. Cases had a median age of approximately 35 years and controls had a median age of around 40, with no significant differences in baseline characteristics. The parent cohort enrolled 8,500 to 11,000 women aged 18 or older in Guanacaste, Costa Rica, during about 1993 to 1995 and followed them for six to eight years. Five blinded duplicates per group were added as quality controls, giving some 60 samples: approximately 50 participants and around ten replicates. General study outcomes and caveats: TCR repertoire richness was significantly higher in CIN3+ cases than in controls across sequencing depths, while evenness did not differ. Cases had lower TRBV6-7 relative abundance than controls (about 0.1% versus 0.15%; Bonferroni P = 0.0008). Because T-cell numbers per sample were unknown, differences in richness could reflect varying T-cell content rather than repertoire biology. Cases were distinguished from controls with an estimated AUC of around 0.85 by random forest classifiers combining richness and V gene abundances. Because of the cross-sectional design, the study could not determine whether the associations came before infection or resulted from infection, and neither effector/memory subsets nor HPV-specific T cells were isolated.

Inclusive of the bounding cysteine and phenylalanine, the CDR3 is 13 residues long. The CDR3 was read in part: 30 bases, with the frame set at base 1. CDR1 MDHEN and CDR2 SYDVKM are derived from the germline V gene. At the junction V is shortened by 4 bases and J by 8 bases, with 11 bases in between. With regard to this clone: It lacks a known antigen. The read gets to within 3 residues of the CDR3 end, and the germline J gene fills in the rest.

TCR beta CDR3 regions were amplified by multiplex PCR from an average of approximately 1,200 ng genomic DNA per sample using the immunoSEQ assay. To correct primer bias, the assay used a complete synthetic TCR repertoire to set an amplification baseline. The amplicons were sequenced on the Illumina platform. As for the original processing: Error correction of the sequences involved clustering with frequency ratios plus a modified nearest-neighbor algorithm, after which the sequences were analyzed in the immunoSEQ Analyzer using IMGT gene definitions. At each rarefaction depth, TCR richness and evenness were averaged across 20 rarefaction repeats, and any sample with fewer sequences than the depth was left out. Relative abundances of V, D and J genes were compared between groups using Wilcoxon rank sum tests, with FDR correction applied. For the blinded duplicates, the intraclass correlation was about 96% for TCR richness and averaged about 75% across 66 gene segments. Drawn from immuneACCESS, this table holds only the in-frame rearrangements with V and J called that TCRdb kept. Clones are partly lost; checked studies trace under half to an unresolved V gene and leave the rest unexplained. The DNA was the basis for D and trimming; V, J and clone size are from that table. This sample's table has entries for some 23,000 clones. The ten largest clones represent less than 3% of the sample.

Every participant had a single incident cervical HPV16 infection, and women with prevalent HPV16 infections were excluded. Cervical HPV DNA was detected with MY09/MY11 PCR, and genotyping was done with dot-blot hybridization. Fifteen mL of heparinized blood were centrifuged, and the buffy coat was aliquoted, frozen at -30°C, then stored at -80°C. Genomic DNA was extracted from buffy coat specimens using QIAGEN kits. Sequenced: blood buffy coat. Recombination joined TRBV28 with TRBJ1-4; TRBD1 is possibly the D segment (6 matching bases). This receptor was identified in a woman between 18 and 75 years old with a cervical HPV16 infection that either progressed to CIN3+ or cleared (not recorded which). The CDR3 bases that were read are TGTGCCAGCAGTTACGGGACAAACGAAAAA. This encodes CASSYGTNEK. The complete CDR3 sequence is CASSYGTNEKLFF.